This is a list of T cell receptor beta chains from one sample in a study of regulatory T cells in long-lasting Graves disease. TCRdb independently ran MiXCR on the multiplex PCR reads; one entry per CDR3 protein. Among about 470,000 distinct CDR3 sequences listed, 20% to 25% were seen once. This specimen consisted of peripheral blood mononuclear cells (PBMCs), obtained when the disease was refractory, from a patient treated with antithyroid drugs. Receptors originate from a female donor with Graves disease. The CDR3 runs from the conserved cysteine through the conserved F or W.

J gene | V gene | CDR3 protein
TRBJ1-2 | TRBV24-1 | CATSDATGYGYTF
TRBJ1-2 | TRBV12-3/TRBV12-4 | CASSFAPGGYTF
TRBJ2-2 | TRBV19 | CASIPTGGYTGELFF
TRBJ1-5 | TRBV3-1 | CASSQQAGQPQHF
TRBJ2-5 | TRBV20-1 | CSARGLDRAQETQYF
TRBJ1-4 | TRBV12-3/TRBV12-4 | CASTRIGGKLFF
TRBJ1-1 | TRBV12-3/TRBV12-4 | CASSSGGGAGTEAFF
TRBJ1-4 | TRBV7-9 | CASSLGLEHGTANEKLFF
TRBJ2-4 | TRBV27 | CASSGLIAGGPVNIQYF
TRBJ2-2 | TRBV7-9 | CASNLNRAGANTGELFF
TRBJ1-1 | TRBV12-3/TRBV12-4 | CASRRDRGLTEAFF
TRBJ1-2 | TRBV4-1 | CASSQGWLRVLGGYTF
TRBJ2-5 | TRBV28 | CASSYWDRGLETQYF
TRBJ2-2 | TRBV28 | CASSLFITAIGVELFF
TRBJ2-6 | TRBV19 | CASSTLSFSGANVLTF
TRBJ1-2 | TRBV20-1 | CSARTAEGYGYTF
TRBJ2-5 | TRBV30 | CAWSGLTETQYF
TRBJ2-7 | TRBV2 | CASSEVKGDEQYF
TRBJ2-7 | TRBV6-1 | CASSPTPPSSYEQYF
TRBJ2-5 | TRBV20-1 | CSAHLSEGPQETQYF
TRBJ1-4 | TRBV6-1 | CASSEPPGQPNEKLFF
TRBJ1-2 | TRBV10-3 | CAISELGQGNTF
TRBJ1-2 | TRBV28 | CASSPGAGYGYTF
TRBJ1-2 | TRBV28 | CASSSLDRGGYTF
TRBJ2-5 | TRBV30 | CAWNPLAGVETQYF
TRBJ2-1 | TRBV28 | CASSLPGERGNYNEQFF
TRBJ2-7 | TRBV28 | CASSLWADSSYEQYF
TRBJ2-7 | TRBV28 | CATLSLLGDEQYF
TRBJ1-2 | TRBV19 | CASSMGGYTF
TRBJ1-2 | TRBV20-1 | CSARATGKANYGYAF
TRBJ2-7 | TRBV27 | CASSLSARASSYEQYF
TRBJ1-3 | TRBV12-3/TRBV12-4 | CASSHGILGVGNTIYF
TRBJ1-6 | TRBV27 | CASSPGTGVGSPLHF
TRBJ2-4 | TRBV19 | CARTPGGSNIQYF
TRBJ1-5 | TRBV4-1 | CASSQGTGITGQPQHF
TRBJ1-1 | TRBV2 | CASSEVSRISDTEAFF
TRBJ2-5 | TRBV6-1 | CASIGDLEETQYF
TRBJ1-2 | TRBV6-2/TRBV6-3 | CASSYAAGGGYTF
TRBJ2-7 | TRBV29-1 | CSVEEGTGSEQYF
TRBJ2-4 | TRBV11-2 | CASSSRQGAKNIQYF
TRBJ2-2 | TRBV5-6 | CASSFQGDGELFF
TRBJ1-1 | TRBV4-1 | CASSQRDGTEAFF
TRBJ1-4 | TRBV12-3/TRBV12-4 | CASTPNDGEKLFF
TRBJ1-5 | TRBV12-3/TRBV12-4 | CASSPDNHNQPQHF
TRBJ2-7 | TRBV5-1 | CASSETGGEQYF
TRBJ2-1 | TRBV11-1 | CASSPGTGNNEQFF
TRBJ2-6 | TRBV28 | CASSFGQGAADVLTF
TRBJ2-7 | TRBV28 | CASNSPRGRISRDYEQYF
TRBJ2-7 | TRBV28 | CASSFKPTATYEQYF
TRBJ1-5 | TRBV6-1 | CASSTLLGTGGLQPQHF
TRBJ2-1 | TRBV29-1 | CSPRTSGRNCEQFF